The clone carrying this TCR beta chain was counted many times. TCRalpha and TCRbeta libraries used 5'RACE with constant-segment primers and UMIs. TCRdb redid the calling of the 5' RACE reads with MiXCR, one entry per CDR3 protein. Of about 82,000 distinct CDR3 sequences in the sample, about 13% were seen once. The CDR3 runs to 15 residues. V lost 1 base, J lost 5 bases, and 3 bases stayed unmatched. From germline, CDR1 is SGHRS and CDR2 YFSETQ. The data were obtained in a study of T-cell memory formation after mild COVID-19. Study-wide background: TCR clustering was largely donor specific.

The receptor was derived from an adult woman who had mild COVID-19 (a few samples of this study predate the infection). Cell type and time point are not known. V and J are TRBV5-1 and TRBJ1-4; 9 nucleotides agree with TRBD1. The specimen was PBMCs or a T cell subset sorted from them (not recorded which). CDR3 loop: CASSLSGQGNEKLFF. The CDR3 coding sequence is TGCGCCAGCAGCTTGTCGGGACAGGGAAATGAAAAACTGTTTTTT. The full variable domain, in which reference TRBV5-1 and TRBJ1-4 provide the parts outside the CDR3, is KAGVTQTPRYLIKTRGQQVTLSCSPISGHRSVSWYQQTPGQGLQFLFEYFSETQRNKGNFPGRFSGRQFSNSRSEMNVSTLELGDSALYLCASSLSGQGNEKLFFGSGTQLSVL.